These 5 T cell receptor beta chains came from one sample sequenced in a study of cytotoxic CD8 clonotypes in ibrutinib-treated CLL. Sequencing used immunoSEQ multiplex PCR; TCRdb keeps in-frame clones, though not all of them. The table includes about 50,000 clones, around 78% detected once. The sequenced sample was PBMCs, obtained after 24 months of ibrutinib treatment. The source is a human donor with chronic lymphocytic leukemia.

This chain connects TRBV28 to TRBJ2-1; TRBD2 matches at 12 bases. Per germline, CDR1 MDHEN and CDR2 SYDVKM. This CDR3 is 16 amino acids long. The V segment lost 6 bases and the J segment 4 bases; nucleotides outside the gene matches: 7. CDR3 sequence: CASRARTSGAYNEQFF. DNA for the CDR3: TGTGCCAGCAGAGCGCGGACTAGCGGGGCATACAATGAGCAGTTCTTC.

CDR3 sequence (DNA): TGTGCCAGCAGCTTAGAAATTACCGGGGACGAGCAGTACTTC. This encodes CASSLEITGDEQYF. The rearrangement uses TRBV7-9 and TRBJ2-7, with D possibly being TRBD2 (5 bases). Germline V gene data show CDR1 as SEHNR and CDR2 as FQNEAQ (reference sequence). This CDR3 comprises 14 residues. The V and J ends lost 1 base and 5 bases respectively, with 12 bases between them. The full variable domain, with the rest looked up from reference TRBV7-9 and TRBJ2-7, is DTGVSQNPRHKITKRGQNVTFRCDPISEHNRLYWYRQTLGQGPEFLTYFQNEAQLEKSRLLSDRFSAERPKGSFSTLEIQRTEQGDSAMYLCASSLEITGDEQYFGPGTRLTVT.

The chain is built from TRBV9 and TRBJ2-3, with TRBD2 matching 10 bases. The CDR3 length is 15 residues. From germline, CDR1 is SGDLS and CDR2 YYNGEE. The V gene end was trimmed by 4 bases and the J gene end by 2 bases; junction bases not matched to a gene: 4. Here the CDR3 reads CASSIAGGPTDTQYF. As DNA, the CDR3 is TGTGCCAGCAGCATAGCGGGAGGCCCCACAGATACGCAGTATTTT.

This chain uses TRBV7-6 with TRBJ2-5, with TRBD2 identical over 8 bases. Germline CDR1 reads SGHVS; CDR2 reads FNYEAQ. The CDR3 covers 16 residues. V gave up 0 bases and J gave up 5 bases; unmatched junction bases: 8. CDR3 bases: TGTGCCAGCAGCTTAGCTACGGGAGGGCCGAGGGAGACCCAGTACTTC. Translation: CASSLATGGPRETQYF.

The chain couples TRBV4-3 to TRBJ1-4; no firm D call. With 0 bases removed from V and 0 bases from J, the gap between germline ends came to 17 bases. Germline values: CDR1 LGHNA, CDR2 YSLEER. This CDR3 region has 19 residues. CDR3 bases: TGCGCCAGCAGCCAAGAAGTATCCGGGGTTAGGGCAACTAATGAAAAACTGTTTTTT. This translates into CASSQEVSGVRATNEKLFF.